Below, one TCR beta chain is given with its context. The target antigen is unknown. The CDR3 is 16 amino acids. Trimming removed 2 bases from V and 0 bases from J, with 14 bases in between. The V gene's germline CDR1 is SGHDT and CDR2 YYEEEE. This table comes from immunoSEQ multiplex PCR, and its TCRdb copy is limited to in-frame clones, with some not included. The table lists over 45,000 clones, over 85% of them singletons. This sample is drawn from a study of T cells in localized non-small cell lung cancer. Study outcomes and limitations: A raised T cell density in blood coincided with lengthier overall survival. Exceeding tumor, uninvolved adjacent lung had the highest T cell clonality.

The rearrangement joins TRBV5-6 to TRBJ1-1, with a weak D call TRBD1 (5 bases). This receptor was identified in a man aged 35-75 years with stage I squamous cell lung carcinoma. The starting material was peripheral blood, obtained before any cancer treatment. The CDR3 DNA sequence: TGTGCCAGCAGCTTACTCCCGGGACGGATGAACACTGAAGCTTTCTTT. Its translation is CASSLLPGRMNTEAFF. Filled out from reference TRBV5-6 and TRBJ1-1, the complete variable domain reads DAGVTQSPTHLIKTRGQQVTLRCSPKSGHDTVSWYQQALGQGPQFIFQYYEEEERQRGNFPDRFSGHQFPNYSSELNVNALLLGDSALYLCASSLLPGRMNTEAFFGQGTRLTVV.